What follows describes a single TCR beta chain. The antigen is unknown. Assay used: immunoSEQ multiplex PCR; TCRdb lists only in-frame clones, some missing. The sample records nearly 300,000 clones, roughly 76% being singletons. This CDR3 contains 14 residues. Trimming took 3 bases from V and 4 from J; bases not matched to a gene: 6. Germline V gene lookup returns CDR1 SGHRS and CDR2 YFSETQ. These data come from a study of cytotoxic CD8 clonotypes in ibrutinib-treated CLL. As for the study in general: The sample average was 255,043 productive templates and tens of thousands of productive rearrangements. Whole-study findings and limits: Clonality at baseline surpassed age-matched healthy donors and tracked circulating CD8+ T-cell counts. Upon ibrutinib response clonality rose, and upon progression it fell back toward baseline.

This TCR derives from a human donor with chronic lymphocytic leukemia. The source material was PBMCs, sampled at disease progression, from a patient treated with ibrutinib. V usage is TRBV5-1 and J usage is TRBJ2-7, with TRBD1 matching over 8 bases. CDR3 in amino acids: CASSSTGGSYEQYF. CDR3 bases: TGCGCCAGCAGCTCAACAGGGGGGAGTTACGAGCAGTACTTC. Using reference TRBV5-1 and TRBJ2-7 for the parts outside the CDR3, the full variable domain is KAGVTQTPRYLIKTRGQQVTLSCSPISGHRSVSWYQQTPGQGLQFLFEYFSETQRNKGNFPGRFSGRQFSNSRSEMNVSTLELGDSALYLCASSSTGGSYEQYFGPGTRLTVT.